This paragraph covers one TCR beta chain sequence. Its antigen remains unknown. This sample is drawn from a study of a mutant IDH1 vaccine in newly diagnosed glioma. Across the whole study: Therapy received beforehand was radiotherapy, temozolomide, or both, with most patients given both.

Sample time point: week 5, during vaccination. In the vaccine, a single dose held 300 ug of the mutant IDH1 20-mer peptide, along with topical imiquimod. Tumors from donors were new WHO grade 3 or 4 IDH1-mutant astrocytomas with ATRX loss. The protocol was immunoSEQ multiplex PCR, while the TCRdb copy is restricted to in-frame clones and leaves out a portion. The data contain some 51,000 clones, just under 80% of them singletons. The junction had 5 bases not matched to a gene; V was cut back by 4 bases and J by 4 bases. CDR1 is LNHDA, CDR2 SQIVND, per germline (reference sequence). There are 15 residues in the CDR3.

The TCR originated in a woman in her forties with glioma. V is TRBV19 and J is TRBJ2-3, with TRBD2 matching 10 bases. This specimen consisted of PBMCs, obtained from a glioma patient whose treatment included an IDH1 peptide vaccine. The CDR3 DNA sequence: TGTGCCAGTAGTACGAGACTAGCGGGTTCAGATACGCAGTATTTT. It codes for CASSTRLAGSDTQYF.